These T cell receptor beta chains were read from a single sample in a study of HIV-infected children after antiretroviral therapy interruption. Via MiXCR, TCRdb re-called the 3' RACE reads, giving one row per CDR3 protein. In the table there are approximately 89,000 distinct CDR3 sequences, about 7% of which are singletons. The specimen comprised CD45RA+ CD4+ T cells from PBMCs, pooled from several time points, sampled from a donor given antiretroviral therapy, either interrupted or continuous. These receptors were collected from a pool of human donors with HIV. Both conserved end residues are part of each CDR3. A D gene is named only where the DNA matches it firmly. The size field is filled for only some rows; it gives once, few, many or a size class.

V: TRBV5-1
D: NA
J: TRBJ2-3
size: few
DNA: TGCGCCAGCAGAAGAAAGGGTACTAGCACAGATACGCAGTATTTT
CDR3: CASRRKGTSTDTQYF

V: TRBV29-1
D: TRBD1
J: TRBJ1-1
size: NA
DNA: TGCAGCGTGGGACAGGGGGGAAACACTGAAGCTTTCTTT
CDR3: CSVGQGGNTEAFF

V: TRBV6-5
D: TRBD1
J: TRBJ1-5
size: many
DNA: TGTGCCAGCAGTTACTCAACAGGGGCGGATCAGCCCCAGCATTTT
CDR3: CASSYSTGADQPQHF

V: TRBV3-1
D: NA
J: TRBJ1-4
size: many
DNA: TGTGCCAGCAGCCAAGTAGGGGGAGGTGAAAAACTGTTTTTT
CDR3: CASSQVGGGEKLFF

V: TRBV5-1
D: TRBD1
J: TRBJ2-7
size: few
DNA: TGCGCCAGCAGCTCGGGGACAGGGTACGTCTACGAGCAGTACTTC
CDR3: CASSSGTGYVYEQYF

V: TRBV7-9
D: NA
J: TRBJ1-4
size: many
DNA: TGTGCCAGCAGCTTAGTAGCTGAAAAACTGTTTTTT
CDR3: CASSLVAEKLFF

V: TRBV7-2
D: NA
J: TRBJ2-3
size: NA
DNA: TGTGCCAGCAGCTTAGCTTCCAACCCAGATACGCAGTATTTT
CDR3: CASSLASNPDTQYF

V: TRBV11-1
D: TRBD1
J: TRBJ1-4
size: NA
DNA: TGTGCCAGCAGCCTGGGATGGGACAGGGAAAGGGAAAAACTGTTTTTT
CDR3: CASSLGWDREREKLFF

V: TRBV6-6
D: TRBD1
J: TRBJ2-7
size: many
DNA: TGTGCCAGCGGTGATGCGGGACAGGACTATGAACAGTACTTC
CDR3: CASGDAGQDYEQYF

V: TRBV27
D: TRBD1
J: TRBJ2-6
size: many
DNA: TGTGCCAGCAGTATCTACAGGGGAACTGGGGCCAACGTCCTGACTTTC
CDR3: CASSIYRGTGANVLTF

V: TRBV10-3
D: TRBD2
J: TRBJ2-1
size: NA
DNA: TGTGCCATCAGGGGGCTAGCGGGAGTTCAGAATGAGCAGTTCTTC
CDR3: CAIRGLAGVQNEQFF

V: TRBV28
D: NA
J: TRBJ2-1
size: many
DNA: TGTGCCAGCAGTTTAATCGGGGGGCGACCGTACAATGAGCAGTTCTTC
CDR3: CASSLIGGRPYNEQFF

V: TRBV19
D: NA
J: TRBJ1-4
size: many
DNA: TGTGCCAGTACCAACCACCCGGGATGGGATGAAAAACTGTTTTTT
CDR3: CASTNHPGWDEKLFF

V: TRBV19
D: TRBD1
J: TRBJ1-1
size: many
DNA: TGTGCCAGTAGTATAAGACAGGGGATGAACACTGAAGCTTTCTTT
CDR3: CASSIRQGMNTEAFF

V: TRBV7-3
D: TRBD1
J: TRBJ2-1
size: many
DNA: TGTGCCAGCAGCCAAGAGACAGGGGCCCATTCCTACAATGAGCAGTTCTTC
CDR3: CASSQETGAHSYNEQFF

V: TRBV9
D: TRBD1
J: TRBJ1-6
size: NA
DNA: TGTGCCAGCAGCGCCCGGACAGGGGGAAATTCACCCCTCCACTTT
CDR3: CASSARTGGNSPLHF

V: TRBV2
D: NA
J: TRBJ1-2
size: many
DNA: TGTGCCAGCAGTGGGCACAGGGAGGGTCTCACCTTC
CDR3: CASSGHREGLTF

V: TRBV20-1
D: NA
J: TRBJ1-5
size: many
DNA: TGCAGTGCTCGAGTAGAGAGTCCCAATCAGCCCCAGCATTTT
CDR3: CSARVESPNQPQHF

V: TRBV5-1
D: TRBD1
J: TRBJ2-7
size: NA
DNA: TGCGCCAGCAGCTTGACAGGGGTTGAGCAGTACTTC
CDR3: CASSLTGVEQYF

V: TRBV29-1
D: TRBD1
J: TRBJ2-7
size: NA
DNA: TGCAGCGCCGTCGGGACAGGCCCCTACGAGCAGTACTTC
CDR3: CSAVGTGPYEQYF

V: TRBV12-5
D: TRBD1
J: TRBJ1-6
size: many
DNA: TGTGCAAGCAGCGAGGGACAGGGGGCGGATTCGCCCCTCTACTTT
CDR3: CASSEGQGADSPLYF

V: TRBV5-1
D: NA
J: TRBJ2-7
size: NA
DNA: TGCGCCAGCAGCCCCCCAGGACCCACCCACGAGCAGTACTTC
CDR3: CASSPPGPTHEQYF

V: TRBV29-1
D: NA
J: TRBJ2-5
size: many
DNA: TGCAGCGTTTGTAGGGCGAGGGGGACCTCTTACCCAACACCCGAAGAGACCCATTACTTC
CDR3: CSVCRARGTSYPTPEETHYF

V: TRBV6-7
D: NA
J: TRBJ1-1
size: NA
DNA: TGTGCCAGCAGTTACCATCCGGACACTGAAGCTTTCTTT
CDR3: CASSYHPDTEAFF

V: TRBV2
D: NA
J: TRBJ1-5
size: NA
DNA: TGTGCCAGCAGGGGGCAGGGCAATCAGCCCCAGCATTTT
CDR3: CASRGQGNQPQHF

V: TRBV20-1
D: TRBD1
J: TRBJ1-2
size: NA
DNA: TGCAGTGCCGCACTCCCGACAGGGAATAATTCACCCCTCCACTATGGCTACACCTTC
CDR3: CSAALPTGNNSPLHYGYTF

V: TRBV15
D: NA
J: TRBJ1-5
size: NA
DNA: TGTGCCACCAGCAGAGATCTCGTTGATCAGCCCCAGCATTTT
CDR3: CATSRDLVDQPQHF

V: TRBV5-1
D: TRBD1
J: TRBJ1-2
size: many
DNA: TGCGCCAGCAGCCCGACTTACGACAGGGAAAAAGGCTACACCTTC
CDR3: CASSPTYDREKGYTF

V: TRBV5-1
D: NA
J: TRBJ2-5
size: many
DNA: TGCGCCAGCAGCTATATGACCTCACGGGGAGAGACCCAGTACTTC
CDR3: CASSYMTSRGETQYF

V: TRBV20-1
D: NA
J: TRBJ1-1
size: many
DNA: TGCAGTGCTAGAGAGAGAGGGGACACTGAAGCTTTCTTT
CDR3: CSARERGDTEAFF

V: TRBV29-1
D: TRBD1
J: TRBJ2-7
size: many
DNA: TGCAGCGTTGAAGTTCTGCGACAGGGCTACGAGCAGTACTTC
CDR3: CSVEVLRQGYEQYF

V: TRBV19
D: TRBD1
J: TRBJ1-4
size: few
DNA: TGTGCCAGTAGTCTTTATCCGACAGGGGCATTTGAAAAACTGTTTTTT
CDR3: CASSLYPTGAFEKLFF

V: TRBV7-9
D: TRBD2
J: TRBJ2-1
size: many
DNA: TGTGCCAGCAGCTCCGTGACTAGCGATGAGCAGTTCTTC
CDR3: CASSSVTSDEQFF

V: TRBV20-1
D: TRBD2
J: TRBJ2-1
size: many
DNA: TGCAGTGCTAGTTATAGCGGGGGGGCTAGGGAGCAGTTCTTC
CDR3: CSASYSGGAREQFF

V: TRBV4-2
D: TRBD2
J: TRBJ2-5
size: many
DNA: TGTGCCAGCAGCCAGCCAAGCGGGGGGGCCGTCCCCCAGTACTTC
CDR3: CASSQPSGGAVPQYF

V: TRBV10-3
D: NA
J: TRBJ2-5
size: few
DNA: TGTGCCACCGCCGAGACTAGGGAGAAGGAGACCCAGTACTTC
CDR3: CATAETREKETQYF

V: TRBV12-3/TRBV12-4
D: NA
J: TRBJ2-7
size: few
DNA: TGTGCCAGCAGTCTTGGAAGGAACTACGAGCAGTACTTC
CDR3: CASSLGRNYEQYF

V: TRBV5-1
D: NA
J: TRBJ2-5
size: many
DNA: TGCGCCAGCAGCCCGGGGCAGGGGTACGAGACCCAGTACTTC
CDR3: CASSPGQGYETQYF

V: TRBV12-3/TRBV12-4
D: TRBD1
J: TRBJ1-2
size: NA
DNA: TGCGCCAGCAGGACAGACAGGGACTATGGCTACACCTTC
CDR3: CASRTDRDYGYTF

V: TRBV5-1
D: TRBD1
J: TRBJ1-1
size: many
DNA: TGCGCCAGCAGCCCGGACAGGGGCCACACTGAAGCTTTCTTT
CDR3: CASSPDRGHTEAFF

V: TRBV7-9
D: TRBD1
J: TRBJ1-3
size: many
DNA: TGTGCCAGCAGCCGAGGGACGGGACAGATGAACACCATATATTTT
CDR3: CASSRGTGQMNTIYF